Below are 19 T cell receptor beta chains sequenced from a single sample in a study of blood T cell repertoires in COVID-19. Some clones are missing from TCRdb's copy, which holds only in-frame ones; the method was immunoSEQ multiplex PCR. This sample has around 300,000 clones; nearly 90% occur once, and the top ten carry about 1%. Sequenced: peripheral blood. These receptor sequences come from a woman aged 40 to 55 with COVID-19, enrolled during active disease.

V and J are TRBV7-3 and TRBJ2-3; TRBD2 might be the D (6 bases). The CDR3 covers 16 residues. Trimming took off 1 base at V and 1 base at J, with 12 bases between the two ends. Germline assignment: CDR1 SGHTA and CDR2 FQGTGA. This chain's CDR3 is CASSLNRPGGTDTQYF. The CDR3 region has the DNA TGTGCCAGCAGCTTAAATCGCCCGGGGGGCACAGATACGCAGTATTTT.

The chain carries TRBV7-2 and TRBJ2-2, with TRBD2 matching 8 bases. Trimming removed 1 base from V and 2 bases from J; junction bases left unmatched: 3. The CDR3 is 16 residues long. The germline V gene encodes CDR1 SGHTA and CDR2 FQGNSA. The CDR3 bases are TGTGCCAGCAGCTTAGGACTAGCGAGCAACACCGGGGAGCTGTTTTTT. Translation gives CASSLGLASNTGELFF.

J is TRBJ1-6 and V is TRBV6-5; D gene ambiguous. This CDR3 has 12 amino acids. Germline values: CDR1 MNHEY, CDR2 SVGAGI. Deletions cut 6 bases from V and 4 bases from J, with 4 bases between. The CDR3 region is CASRQYNSPLHF. In DNA form, the CDR3 reads TGTGCCAGCAGACAGTATAATTCACCCCTCCACTTT.

The chain carries TRBV7-2 and TRBJ1-2; D not certain. CDR1 is SGHTA, CDR2 FQGNSA, per germline. V shed 1 base and J shed 0 bases, with 9 bases lying between them. This CDR3 is 15 amino acids long. The CDR3 DNA is TGTGCCAGCAGCTTAGGTGGCGGAGCTAACTATGGCTACACCTTC. Its protein is CASSLGGGANYGYTF.

The CDR3 DNA reads as TGTGCCAGCAGCGCCCTACAGGGGGGGGTTAGTGGCTACACCTTC. Protein product: CASSALQGGVSGYTF. The rearrangement uses TRBV9 and TRBJ1-2; 8 bases align to TRBD1. V dropped 3 bases and J dropped 7; count of bases not matched to a gene: 11. Germline V lookup: CDR1 SGDLS, CDR2 YYNGEE. The CDR3 consists of 15 residues.

This sequence joins TRBV18 and TRBJ2-1; possible D gene TRBD1, 5 bases. CDR1 and CDR2 from the germline V gene are KGHSH and LQKENI. Trimming cost V 7 bases and J 4 bases, with 20 bases left between them. The CDR3 is 16 amino acids. This CDR3 is CASFPRTGFTYNEQFF. The CDR3 nucleotides are TGTGCCAGCTTCCCCAGAACAGGATTTACTTACAATGAGCAGTTCTTC.

This chain connects TRBV21-1 to TRBJ1-1. TRBV21-1 is given as a pseudogene. This CDR3 has 14 residues. The CDR3 sequence is CASRSGLLGTEAFF. The CDR3 coding sequence is TGTGCCAGCCGATCAGGACTCCTGGGGACTGAAGCTTTCTTT.

This chain links TRBV9 with TRBJ1-1; tentatively, D is TRBD1 (5 bases). Germline values: CDR1 SGDLS, CDR2 YYNGEE. V lost 4 bases and J 4 bases, leaving 17 bases between the germline ends. The CDR3 length is 15 residues. The CDR3 DNA reads as TGTGCCAGCAGCCGTTCTGTCGATACAGGCACTGAAGCTTTCTTT. This translates into CASSRSVDTGTEAFF.

The chain combines TRBV6-5 with TRBJ2-2; D is uncertain. The CDR3 loop spans 13 amino acids. Germline V gene sequence: CDR1 MNHEY, CDR2 SVGAGI. Trimming stripped 0 bases from V and 4 bases from J, with 3 bases between. CDR3 in DNA: TGTGCCAGCAGTTACTCTCGCACCGGGGAGCTGTTTTTT. Its protein is CASSYSRTGELFF.

The rearrangement links TRBV9 to TRBJ1-2; TRBD1 aligns across 8 bases. V gave up 3 bases and J gave up 8 bases; unmatched junction bases: 15. This CDR3 comprises 16 residues. From germline, CDR1 is SGDLS and CDR2 YYNGEE. As DNA, the CDR3 is TGTGCCAGCAGCGGAGGGTCACAGGGGGTCGGATCGGGCTACACCTTC. Its translation: CASSGGSQGVGSGYTF.

On this clone itself: Other DNA sequences in this sample translate to the same CDR3. CDR3 sequence (DNA): TGTGCCAGCAGTTCCCCGGGAGGGGGCTACACCTTC. This translates into CASSSPGGGYTF. V gene TRBV28 combines with J gene TRBJ1-2, with D uncertain. Per germline, CDR1 MDHEN and CDR2 SYDVKM. Between the trimmed V and J ends, which lost 4 bases and 8 bases, there was a span of 11 bases. The CDR3 is 12 residues long.

As regards this clone: Other DNA sequences of this sample code for an identical CDR3. The CDR3 coding sequence is TGTGCCAGCAGTCTCCTCAGGAACACTGAAGCTTTCTTT. This encodes CASSLLRNTEAFF. The chain joins TRBV5-8 to TRBJ1-1, with D unresolved. Trimming took off 5 bases at V and 1 base at J, with 9 bases between the two ends. Germline assignment: CDR1 SGHTS and CDR2 YDEGEE. This CDR3 is built from 13 residues.

The CDR3, as DNA: TGTGCCAGCAGTTACTCGAAACGCAGGGGACGTGGGGCCAACGTCCTGACTTTC. The encoded protein is CASSYSKRRGRGANVLTF. The chain carries TRBV6-2 or TRBV6-3 and TRBJ2-6, with D possibly matching TRBD1 (6 bases). The CDR3 covers 18 residues. Germline assignment: CDR1 MNHEY and CDR2 SVGEGT. Between the trimmed V and J ends, which lost 0 bases and 3 bases, there was a span of 15 bases.

This clone has only a few counts. This chain links TRBV11-3 with TRBJ2-1, with TRBD2 as a possible D gene (6 bases). CDR3 length: 16 residues. V lost 4 bases and J lost 0, with 13 bases in between. CDR1 is SGHNT, CDR2 YENEEA, per germline. CDR3 nucleotide sequence: TGTGCCAGCAGCTCCCCCCGGGGGAGCTCCTACAATGAGCAGTTCTTC. It codes for CASSSPRGSSYNEQFF.

The table lists this clone with a count of one. For the CDR3, the DNA is TGTGCCTGGAGTGACTCTAAACGCGGCACGCAGTATTTT. Amino acids: CAWSDSKRGTQYF. The V call is TRBV30, the J call TRBJ2-3; D not certain. V dropped 1 base and J dropped 9 bases, with 14 bases sitting between them. The germline V gene encodes CDR1 GTSNPN and CDR2 SVGIG (reference sequence). The CDR3 runs 13 residues.

This chain joins TRBV29-1 and TRBJ1-4; TRBD1 is a possible D gene (6 bases). The CDR3 runs 14 residues. CDR1 and CDR2 from the germline V gene are SQVTM and ANQGSEA. V was trimmed by 7 bases and J by 3 bases, leaving 15 bases between them. CDR3 region: CSGREGGPNEKLFF. CDR3 DNA sequence: TGCAGCGGACGGGAGGGGGGCCCTAATGAAAAACTGTTTTTT.

J is TRBJ1-5 and V is TRBV5-5; D might be TRBD1 (6 bases). V was shortened by 0 bases and J by 0 bases, with 13 bases between the two germline ends. The germline gives CDR1 SGHKS, CDR2 YYEKEE (reference sequence). CDR3 length: 17 residues. The CDR3 sequence is CASSLDWGLGSNQPQHF. The CDR3 nucleotides are TGTGCCAGCAGCTTGGATTGGGGGCTGGGTAGCAATCAGCCCCAGCATTTT.

This chain links TRBV29-1 with TRBJ2-7, with 8 bases fitting TRBD1. V shed 3 bases, J shed 4 bases, and the junction held 5 bases outside the gene matches. CDR1 is SQVTM, CDR2 ANQGSEA, per germline. The CDR3 is 13 residues long. The CDR3 DNA reads TGCAGCGTTGATGCAGGGGGCATGTACGAGCAGTACTTC. This gives the protein CSVDAGGMYEQYF.

V is TRBV2 and J is TRBJ1-2; D may be TRBD1 (6 bases). Per germline, CDR1 SNHLY and CDR2 FYNNEI. This CDR3 has 14 residues. Trimming removed 7 bases from V and 5 bases from J, with 17 bases in between. The DNA of the CDR3 is TGTGCCAGCACCCAAAATTCAGGGGAGTATGGCTACACCTTC. This translates into CASTQNSGEYGYTF.